This T cell receptor (beta chain) was captured in a study of T cell repertoires in cytomegalovirus infection. Study background: Matching HLA type and CMV infection were both indicated by public TCR beta signatures.

Comments on this clonotype: Its antigen is unknown.

TCRdb processed the reads anew with MiXCR; each CDR3 protein has one entry. The sample records hundreds of thousands of distinct CDR3 sequences, about 30% being singletons. The CDR3 sequence is 15 residues long. V dropped 0 bases and J dropped 4 bases, with 10 bases sitting between them. Germline CDR1 is MGHRA and CDR2 is YSYEKL. The material sequenced was cultured CD8+ T cells from PBMCs, taken from culture after CMV antigen stimulation. The chain joins TRBV4-1 to TRBJ1-5; D remains unclear. The clonotype originates from a human donor in good health (CMV status not recorded). Some clones in this sample may be carry-over from other donors' samples. The CDR3: CASSQEAGLNQPQHF. The DNA for the CDR3 is TGCGCCAGCAGCCAAGAGGCAGGACTTAATCAGCCCCAGCATTTT.